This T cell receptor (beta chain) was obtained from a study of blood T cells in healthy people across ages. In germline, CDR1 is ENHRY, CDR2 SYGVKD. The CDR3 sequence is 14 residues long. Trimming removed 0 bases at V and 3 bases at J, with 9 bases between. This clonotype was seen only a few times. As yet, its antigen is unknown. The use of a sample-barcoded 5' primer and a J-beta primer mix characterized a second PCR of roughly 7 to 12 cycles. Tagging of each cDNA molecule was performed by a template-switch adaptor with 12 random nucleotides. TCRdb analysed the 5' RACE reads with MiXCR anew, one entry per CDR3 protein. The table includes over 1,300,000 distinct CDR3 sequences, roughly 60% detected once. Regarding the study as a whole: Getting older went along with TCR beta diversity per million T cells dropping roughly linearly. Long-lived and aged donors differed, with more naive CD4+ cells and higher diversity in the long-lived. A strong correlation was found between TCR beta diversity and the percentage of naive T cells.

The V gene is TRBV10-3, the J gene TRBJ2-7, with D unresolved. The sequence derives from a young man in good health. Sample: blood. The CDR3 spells CAISESGSRYEQYF. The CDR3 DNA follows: TGTGCCATCAGTGAGTCGGGATCCCGCTACGAGCAGTACTTC.